A single sample is the source of the 5 T cell receptor beta chains below, sequenced in a study of shared T cell receptors in the human thymus. Clones were read by immunoSEQ multiplex PCR, and TCRdb kept only the in-frame ones, dropping some. The data contain 450,000 to 650,000 clones, 75% to 80% of them singletons. A further study also used this sample, focusing on human thymus T cells.

Sequencing used thymocytes. The receptors shown here come from a boy younger than two with a congenital heart defect.

This rearrangement joins TRBV29-1 to TRBJ2-1, with 7 positions matching TRBD1. The CDR3 covers 16 residues. The germline CDR1 and CDR2 sequences are SQVTM and ANQGSEA. V was clipped by 1 base and J by 2 bases; unmatched bases: 8. The CDR3 DNA sequence: TGCAGCGTTGAAGGGGCAGGACAGGTAACCTACAATGAGCAGTTCTTC. This codes for CSVEGAGQVTYNEQFF.

J is TRBJ1-2 and V is TRBV4-2, with TRBD1 identical over 10 bases. The CDR3 runs to 15 residues. V dropped 3 bases and J dropped 0; count of bases not matched to a gene: 1. The germline CDR1 and CDR2 sequences are LGHNA and YNFKEQ. The CDR3 DNA reads as TGTGCCAGCAGCCAGACAGGGGGCGCTAACTATGGCTACACCTTC. Translated: CASSQTGGANYGYTF.

This chain uses TRBV5-1 with TRBJ2-5, with 10 nucleotides matching TRBD2. Germline lookup yields CDR1 SGHRS and CDR2 YFSETQ. V shed 1 base and J 3 bases; nucleotides not matched to a gene: 18. The CDR3 has 20 amino acids. CDR3 in amino acids: CASSLKGPIAGGLWEETQYF. CDR3 DNA sequence: TGCGCCAGCAGCTTGAAAGGTCCAATAGCGGGAGGCTTATGGGAAGAGACCCAGTACTTC.

CDR3 sequence: CATSLPRETQYF. DNA for the CDR3: TGTGCCACCAGCTTACCGCGGGAGACCCAGTACTTC. The rearrangement links TRBV15 to TRBJ2-5, with no clear D. Trimming left V 5 bases short and J 5 bases short, with 9 bases between. CDR3 length: 12 residues. Germline assignment: CDR1 LNHNV and CDR2 YYDKDF (reference sequence).

This clone was counted a few times. The chain combines TRBV14 with TRBJ2-1; 14 bases line up with TRBD2. CDR3 size: 20 residues. CDR1 is SGHDN and CDR2 is FVKESK in the germline V gene. The trim removed 0 bases at V and 3 bases at J, leaving 10 bases unmatched. The CDR3 is CASSQDPGLAGVALYNEQFF. The CDR3 coding sequence is TGTGCCAGCAGCCAAGATCCGGGACTAGCGGGAGTGGCCCTCTACAATGAGCAGTTCTTC.